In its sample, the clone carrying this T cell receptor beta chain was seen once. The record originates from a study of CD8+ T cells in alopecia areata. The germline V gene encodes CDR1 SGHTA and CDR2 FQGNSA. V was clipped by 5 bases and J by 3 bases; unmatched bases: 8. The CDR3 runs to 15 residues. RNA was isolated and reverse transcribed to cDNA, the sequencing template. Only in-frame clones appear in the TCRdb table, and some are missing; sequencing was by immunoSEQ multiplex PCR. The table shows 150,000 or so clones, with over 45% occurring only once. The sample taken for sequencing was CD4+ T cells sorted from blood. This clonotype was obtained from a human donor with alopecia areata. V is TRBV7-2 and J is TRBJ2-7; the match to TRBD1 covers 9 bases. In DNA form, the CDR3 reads TGTGCCAGCAGCGAGATGGGACAGGGAGACTACGAGCAGTACTTC. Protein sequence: CASSEMGQGDYEQYF.